The present T cell receptor (beta chain) was sequenced within a study of T-cell memory formation after mild COVID-19. The V gene end was trimmed by 5 bases and the J gene end by 6 bases; junction bases not matched to a gene: 13. Germline V lookup: CDR1 SEHNR, CDR2 FQNEAQ (reference sequence). CDR3 length: 16 residues. This clonotype was observed a few times. TCRdb passed the 5' RACE reads through MiXCR, listing each CDR3 protein once. Counted here are about 430,000 distinct CDR3 sequences, approximately 25% occurring once; the ten biggest clones make up around 9.5%. The sample comprised PBMCs or a T cell subset sorted from them (not recorded which). The source is an adult woman who had mild COVID-19 (a few samples of this study predate the infection). Cell type and time point are not known. The V call is TRBV7-9, the J call TRBJ2-7; TRBD1 matches 10 bases. The CDR3 spells CASSTPPGTGETEQYF. The CDR3 DNA sequence: TGTGCCAGCAGCACGCCCCCCGGGACAGGGGAGACCGAGCAGTACTTC.